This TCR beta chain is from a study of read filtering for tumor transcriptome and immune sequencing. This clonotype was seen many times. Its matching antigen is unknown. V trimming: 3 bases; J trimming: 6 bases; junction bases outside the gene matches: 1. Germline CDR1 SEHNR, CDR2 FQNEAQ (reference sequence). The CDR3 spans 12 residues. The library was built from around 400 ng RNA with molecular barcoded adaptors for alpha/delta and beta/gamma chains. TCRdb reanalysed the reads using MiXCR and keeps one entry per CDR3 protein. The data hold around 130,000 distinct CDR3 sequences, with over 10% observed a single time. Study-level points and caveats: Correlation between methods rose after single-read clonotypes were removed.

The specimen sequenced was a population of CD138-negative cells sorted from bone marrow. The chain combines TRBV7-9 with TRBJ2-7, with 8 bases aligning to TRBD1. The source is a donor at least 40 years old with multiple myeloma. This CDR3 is CASSFTGGEQYF. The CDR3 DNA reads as TGTGCCAGCAGCTTTACAGGGGGCGAGCAGTACTTC. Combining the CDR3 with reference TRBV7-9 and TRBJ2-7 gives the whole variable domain DTGVSQNPRHKITKRGQNVTFRCDPISEHNRLYWYRQTLGQGPEFLTYFQNEAQLEKSRLLSDRFSAERPKGSFSTLEIQRTEQGDSAMYLCASSFTGGEQYFGPGTRLTVT.